This T cell receptor (beta chain) emerged from a study of shared clonotypes between healthy human individuals. Looking at the study overall: The people who gave samples were a couple of women and a few men aged 18 to 49. General study results and limits: All-four-donor shared clonotypes had higher generation probabilities than non-shared clonotypes did. A small donor pool kept down the genetic and exposure-history diversity that was represented.

Per germline, CDR1 SQVTM and CDR2 ANQGSEA. V was trimmed by 5 bases and J by 3 bases, leaving 13 bases between them. The CDR3 runs 13 residues. This clone has only one observation. What it binds is not known. Clones were read by immunoSEQ multiplex PCR, and TCRdb kept only the in-frame ones, dropping some. The sample lists around 2.3 million clones; under 97% were seen once. The sequence came from a man between 18 and 29 years old in good health. The chain links TRBV29-1 to TRBJ2-5; no clear D gene. The material sequenced was naive CD4+ T cells sorted from blood. The subset here: CD45RA+ positively selected. CDR3 nucleotide sequence: TGCAGCGTTCAAAGAGGCCTGGAAGAGACCCAGTACTTC. Amino acid sequence: CSVQRGLEETQYF. The full variable domain, its missing parts supplied by reference TRBV29-1 and TRBJ2-5, is SAVISQKPSRDICQRGTSLTIQCQVDSQVTMMFWYRQQPGQSLTLIATANQGSEATYESGFVIDKFPISRPNLTFSTLTVSNMSPEDSSIYLCSVQRGLEETQYFGPGTRLLVL.